This T cell receptor (beta chain) was identified during a study of shared clonotypes between healthy human individuals. The study's findings and limits: Genetic and exposure-history diversity was limited by the few donors. Memory subsets had estimated richness that was generally smaller than that of naive subsets.

Donors were healthy HIV-negative adults without recently reported acute infections or vaccinations. Naive CD45RA+ and memory CD45RA-negative subsets were split from CD4+ cells. Concerning this clone itself: Its antigen is still unknown.

CDR1 is SGHNT and CDR2 is YYREEE in the germline V gene (reference sequence). The CDR3 consists of 14 residues. Trimming took off 3 bases at V and 1 base at J, with 10 bases between the two ends. Sequencing was performed with immunoSEQ multiplex PCR; in TCRdb, only in-frame clones are kept and a portion is missing. The sample records 2 million to 2.5 million clones, 85% to 95% being singletons. The rearrangement links TRBV5-4 to TRBJ2-5, with D possibly being TRBD1 or TRBD2 (5 bases each). The TCR comes from a man aged 18-30 years in good health. The material sequenced was naive CD4+ T cells sorted from blood. Specified subset: CD45RA+ positively selected. The chain's CDR3 is CASSSGGVQETQYF. CDR3 coding DNA: TGTGCCAGCAGCTCTGGGGGTGTCCAAGAGACCCAGTACTTC.